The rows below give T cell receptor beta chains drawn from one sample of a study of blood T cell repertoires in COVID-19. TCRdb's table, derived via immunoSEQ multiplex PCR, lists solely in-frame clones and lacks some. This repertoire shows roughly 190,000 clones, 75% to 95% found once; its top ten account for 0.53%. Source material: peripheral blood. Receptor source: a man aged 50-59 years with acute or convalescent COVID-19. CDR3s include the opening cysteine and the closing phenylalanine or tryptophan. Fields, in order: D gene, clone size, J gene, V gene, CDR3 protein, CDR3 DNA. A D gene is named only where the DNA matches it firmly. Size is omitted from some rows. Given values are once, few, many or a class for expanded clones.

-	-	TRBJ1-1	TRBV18	CASSPRLRDSAFF	TGTGCCAGCTCACCACGACTCCGGGACTCAGCTTTCTTT
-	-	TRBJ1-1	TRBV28	CASQQTLLNTEAFF	TGTGCCAGTCAACAGACACTTTTGAACACTGAAGCTTTCTTT
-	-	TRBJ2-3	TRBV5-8	CASTNGGRTDTQYF	TGTGCCAGCACCAACGGGGGGCGCACAGATACGCAGTATTTT
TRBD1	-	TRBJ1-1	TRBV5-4	CASSLQQGANTEAFF	TGTGCCAGCAGCTTGCAACAGGGGGCGAACACTGAAGCTTTCTTT
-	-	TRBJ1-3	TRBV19	CASKSDGNTIYF	TGTGCCAGTAAGTCAGATGGAAACACCATATATTTT
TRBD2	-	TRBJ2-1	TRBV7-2	CASSILAGKVEQFF	TGTGCCAGCAGCATACTAGCGGGAAAAGTTGAGCAGTTCTTC
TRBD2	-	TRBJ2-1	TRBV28	CASTPPGGKQFF	TGTGCCAGCACCCCACCGGGGGGTAAGCAGTTCTTC
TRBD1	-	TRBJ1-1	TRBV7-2	CASSHKTGGAAEAFF	TGTGCCAGCAGCCACAAGACAGGGGGCGCCGCTGAAGCTTTCTTT
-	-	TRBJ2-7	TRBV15	CATSREEVREQYF	TGTGCCACCAGCAGAGAGGAGGTCCGGGAGCAGTACTTC
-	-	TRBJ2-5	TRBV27	CASRPAPMTKSPRAQYF	TGTGCCAGCAGACCCGCCCCAATGACTAAATCCCCTAGGGCCCAGTACTTC
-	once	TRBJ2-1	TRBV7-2	CASSLAVSFEQFF	TGTGCCAGCAGCTTAGCGGTCAGTTTTGAGCAGTTCTTC
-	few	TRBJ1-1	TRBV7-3	CASSAQGNTEAFF	TGTGCCAGCAGCGCCCAGGGCAACACTGAAGCTTTCTTT
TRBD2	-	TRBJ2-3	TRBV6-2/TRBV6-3	CASSSPREGNTQYF	TGTGCCAGCAGCTCTCCCCGGGAGGGGAATACGCAGTATTTT
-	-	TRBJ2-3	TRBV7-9	CASSLGVRVTSTDTQYF	TGTGCCAGCAGCTTAGGGGTACGGGTGACTAGCACAGATACGCAGTATTTT
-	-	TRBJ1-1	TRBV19	CASSPNRERTEAFF	TGTGCCAGTAGTCCTAACAGGGAAAGGACTGAAGCTTTCTTT
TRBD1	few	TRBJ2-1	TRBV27	CASSSLNRGPYNEQFF	TGTGCCAGCAGTTCCCTCAACAGGGGGCCCTACAATGAGCAGTTCTTC
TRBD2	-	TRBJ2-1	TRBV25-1	CASSELAGGTYNEQFF	TGTGCCAGCAGTGAACTGGCGGGGGGTACATACAATGAGCAGTTCTTC
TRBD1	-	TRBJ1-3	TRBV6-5	CASSYPTGVNTIYF	TGTGCCAGCAGTTACCCGACAGGGGTAAACACCATATATTTT
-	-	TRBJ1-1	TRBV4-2	CASSQMGRNTEAFF	TGTGCCAGCAGCCAAATGGGCAGGAACACTGAAGCTTTCTTT
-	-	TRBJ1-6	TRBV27	CASSTSGNNSPLHF	TGTGCCAGCAGCACCTCCGGGAATAATTCACCCCTCCACTTT
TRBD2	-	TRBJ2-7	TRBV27	CASSWGSGSSYEQYF	TGTGCCAGCAGTTGGGGTAGCGGGAGCTCCTACGAGCAGTACTTC
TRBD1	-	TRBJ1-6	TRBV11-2	CASSSQWRGQDNSPLHF	TGTGCCAGCAGCTCCCAATGGAGGGGGCAAGATAATTCACCCCTCCACTTT
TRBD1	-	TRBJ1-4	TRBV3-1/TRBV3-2	CASSQEGQGGEKLFF	TGTGCCAGCAGCCAAGAAGGCCAGGGGGGTGAAAAACTGTTTTTT
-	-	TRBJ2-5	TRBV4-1	CASSQVGAETQYF	TGCGCCAGCAGCCAAGTGGGAGCTGAGACCCAGTACTTC
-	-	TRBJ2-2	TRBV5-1	CASRPYRVHTGELFF	TGCGCCAGCAGACCCTACAGGGTGCACACCGGGGAGCTGTTTTTT
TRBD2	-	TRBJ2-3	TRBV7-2	CASSFRTSGGVSTDTQYF	TGTGCCAGCAGCTTCCGGACTAGCGGGGGGGTTAGCACAGATACGCAGTATTTT
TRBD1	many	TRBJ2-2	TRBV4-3	CASSRGQVNTGELFF	TGCGCCAGCAGCCGAGGACAGGTGAACACCGGGGAGCTGTTTTTT
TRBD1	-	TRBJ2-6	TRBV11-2	CASSSRGLGVLTF	TGTGCCAGCAGCTCCAGGGGGCTCGGCGTCCTGACTTTC
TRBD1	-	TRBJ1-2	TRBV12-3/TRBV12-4	CASRARGYGYTF	TGTGCCAGCAGGGCCAGGGGGTATGGCTACACCTTC